This is a list of T cell receptor beta chains from one sample in a study of blood T cell repertoires in COVID-19. TCRdb keeps only in-frame clones here, not all; method: immunoSEQ multiplex PCR. Among about 76,000 clones listed, 70% to 90% were seen once. The sample comprised peripheral blood. The receptors come from a man aged 55 to 70 with COVID-19, enrolled during active disease. Both conserved end residues are part of each CDR3. The D gene is left open where the match is weak.

V: TRBV4-1; D: .; J: TRBJ1-3; CDR3: CASSAGTTGNTIYF; DNA: TGCGCCAGCAGCGCCGGGACAACTGGAAACACCATATATTTT
V: TRBV18; D: .; J: TRBJ2-7; CDR3: CASSPDIRDYEQYF; DNA: TGTGCCAGCTCACCAGACATCAGGGACTACGAGCAGTACTTC
V: TRBV9; D: TRBD2; J: TRBJ2-2; CDR3: CASTLRGEGLTGELFF; DNA: TGTGCCAGCACCCTTCGAGGGGAGGGACTCACCGGGGAGCTGTTTTTT
V: TRBV5-1; D: TRBD1; J: TRBJ1-6; CDR3: CASSIQGAGNSPLHF; DNA: TGCGCCAGCAGCATACAGGGGGCTGGAAATTCACCCCTCCACTTT
V: TRBV29-1; D: .; J: TRBJ2-5; CDR3: CSATRGLQETQYF; DNA: TGCAGCGCAACCCGAGGGTTACAAGAGACCCAGTACTTC
V: TRBV19; D: TRBD1; J: TRBJ1-5; CDR3: CASSTRQGYNQPQHF; DNA: TGTGCCAGTAGTACACGACAGGGGTACAATCAGCCCCAGCATTTT
V: TRBV28; D: TRBD1; J: TRBJ1-5; CDR3: CASRDKPGQKYSNQPQHF; DNA: TGTGCCAGCAGGGATAAACCGGGACAGAAATATAGCAATCAGCCCCAGCATTTT
V: TRBV6-1; D: .; J: TRBJ1-3; CDR3: CASSESYREGNTIYF; DNA: TGTGCCAGCAGTGAATCCTACAGGGAAGGAAACACCATATATTTT
V: TRBV9; D: TRBD1; J: TRBJ2-5; CDR3: CASNGQGQETQYF; DNA: TGTGCCAGCAATGGACAGGGACAAGAGACCCAGTACTTC
V: TRBV7-3; D: .; J: TRBJ1-1; CDR3: CASSLQTILAPGVMNTEAFF; DNA: TGTGCCAGCAGCTTACAGACTATCTTAGCCCCCGGAGTTATGAACACTGAAGCTTTCTTT
V: TRBV7-3; D: .; J: TRBJ2-3; CDR3: CASKAGGSPTQYF; DNA: TGTGCCAGCAAGGCTGGGGGGTCACCTACGCAGTATTTT
V: TRBV7-9; D: .; J: TRBJ2-1; CDR3: CASSSENNEQFF; DNA: TGTGCCAGCAGCAGCGAGAACAATGAGCAGTTCTTC